The source of this T cell receptor (beta chain) is a study of CD8+CD57+ T cells in acquired aplastic anemia. Study-wide points: Researchers report that fewer than 30 CD8+ CDR3 sequences appeared in both patients and controls. In CD8+ cells, Simpson's diversity showed no significant difference between patients and controls.

Details on this clonotype: Its antigen is currently unknown.

It was patients with CD8+CD57+ cell expansion by flow cytometry who were chosen for sequencing. By the time of blood sampling, patients had still received no therapy. Profiling that covered TCR beta VDJ and CDR3 relied on genomic DNA as its template. TCRdb called the reads again in MiXCR, with one record for every CDR3 protein. The sample holds 150,000 to 200,000 distinct CDR3 sequences, 45% to 55% seen once. Germline lookup yields CDR1 SGHVS and CDR2 FQNEAQ. The CDR3 runs 17 residues. The V gene end was trimmed by 5 bases and the J gene end by 3 bases; junction bases not matched to a gene: 13. This chain uses TRBV7-8 with TRBJ1-2; 9 nucleotides agree with TRBD1. Sequencing was performed on sorted CD4+, CD8+, or CD8+CD57+ T cells (not recorded which) from PBMCs. The receptor was isolated from a human donor with aplastic anemia. The chain's CDR3 is CASSKRQGEAFHYGYTF. CDR3 coding DNA: TGTGCCAGCAGCAAACGACAGGGGGAAGCGTTTCACTATGGCTACACCTTC.